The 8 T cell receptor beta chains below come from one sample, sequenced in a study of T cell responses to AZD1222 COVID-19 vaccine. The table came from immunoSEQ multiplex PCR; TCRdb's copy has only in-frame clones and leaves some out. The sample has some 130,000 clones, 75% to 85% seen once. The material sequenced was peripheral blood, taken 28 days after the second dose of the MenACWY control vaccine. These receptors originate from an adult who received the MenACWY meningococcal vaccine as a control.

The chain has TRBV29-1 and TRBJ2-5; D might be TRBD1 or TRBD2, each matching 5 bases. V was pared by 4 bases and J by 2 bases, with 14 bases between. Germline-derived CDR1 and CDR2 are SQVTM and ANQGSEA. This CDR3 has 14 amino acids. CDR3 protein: CSVGLLAGQETQYF. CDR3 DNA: TGCAGCGTTGGCCTGCTAGCAGGGCAAGAGACCCAGTACTTC.

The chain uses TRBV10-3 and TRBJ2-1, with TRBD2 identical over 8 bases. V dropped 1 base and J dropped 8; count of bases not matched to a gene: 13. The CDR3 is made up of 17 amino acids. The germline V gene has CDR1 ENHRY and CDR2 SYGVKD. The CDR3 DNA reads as TGTGCCATCAGTGAGTGGACCCTGAGCGGGAGCAACGATGAGCAGTTCTTC. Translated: CAISEWTLSGSNDEQFF.

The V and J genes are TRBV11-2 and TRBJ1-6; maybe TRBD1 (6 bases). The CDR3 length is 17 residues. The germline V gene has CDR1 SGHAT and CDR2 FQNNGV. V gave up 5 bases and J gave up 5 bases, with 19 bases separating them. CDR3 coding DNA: TGTGCCAGCAGCCCACTGGGTCAGGGGACCGATAATTCACCCCTCCACTTT. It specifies CASSPLGQGTDNSPLHF.

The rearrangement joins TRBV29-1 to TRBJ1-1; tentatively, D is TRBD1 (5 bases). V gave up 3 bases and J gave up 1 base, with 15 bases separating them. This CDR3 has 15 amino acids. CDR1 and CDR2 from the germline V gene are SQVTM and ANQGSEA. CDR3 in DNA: TGCAGCGTTGAGGGCAGGGTGTTGGGGAACACTGAAGCTTTCTTT. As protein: CSVEGRVLGNTEAFF.

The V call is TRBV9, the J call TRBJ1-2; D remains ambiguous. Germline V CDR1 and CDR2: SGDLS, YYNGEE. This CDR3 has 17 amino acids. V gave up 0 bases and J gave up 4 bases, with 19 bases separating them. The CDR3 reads CASSVAQRAIGAYGYTF. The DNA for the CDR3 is TGTGCCAGCAGCGTAGCCCAACGGGCCATCGGCGCCTATGGCTACACCTTC.

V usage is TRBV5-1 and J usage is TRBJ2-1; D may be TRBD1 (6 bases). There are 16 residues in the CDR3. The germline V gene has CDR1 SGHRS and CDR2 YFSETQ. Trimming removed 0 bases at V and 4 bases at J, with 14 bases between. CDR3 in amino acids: CASSLAGEPTYNEQFF. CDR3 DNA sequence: TGCGCCAGCAGCTTGGCAGGGGAACCTACTTACAATGAGCAGTTCTTC.

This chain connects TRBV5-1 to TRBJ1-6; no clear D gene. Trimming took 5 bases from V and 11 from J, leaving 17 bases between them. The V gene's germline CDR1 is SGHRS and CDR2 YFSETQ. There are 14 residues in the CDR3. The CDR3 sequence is CASRVGDDGAPLHF. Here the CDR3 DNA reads TGCGCCAGCAGAGTTGGCGACGACGGGGCACCCCTCCACTTT.

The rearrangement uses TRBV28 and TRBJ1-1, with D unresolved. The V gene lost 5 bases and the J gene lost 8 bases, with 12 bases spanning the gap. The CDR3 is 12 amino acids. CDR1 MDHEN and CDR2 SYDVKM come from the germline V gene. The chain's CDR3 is CASSKGFREAFF. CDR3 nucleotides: TGTGCCAGCAGTAAAGGGTTTCGAGAAGCTTTCTTT.